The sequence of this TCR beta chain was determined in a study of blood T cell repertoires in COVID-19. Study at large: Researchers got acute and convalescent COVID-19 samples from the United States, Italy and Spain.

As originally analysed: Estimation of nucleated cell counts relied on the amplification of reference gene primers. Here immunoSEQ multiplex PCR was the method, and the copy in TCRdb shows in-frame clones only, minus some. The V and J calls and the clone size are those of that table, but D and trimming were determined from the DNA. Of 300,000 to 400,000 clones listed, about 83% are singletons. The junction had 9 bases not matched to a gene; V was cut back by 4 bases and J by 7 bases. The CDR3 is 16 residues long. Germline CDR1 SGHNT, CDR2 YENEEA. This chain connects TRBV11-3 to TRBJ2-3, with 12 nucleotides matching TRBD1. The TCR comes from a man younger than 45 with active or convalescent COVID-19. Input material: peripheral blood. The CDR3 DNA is TGTGCCAGCAGCTCCGGACGGGACAGGGGGCTGTATACGCAGTATTTT. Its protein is CASSSGRDRGLYTQYF.